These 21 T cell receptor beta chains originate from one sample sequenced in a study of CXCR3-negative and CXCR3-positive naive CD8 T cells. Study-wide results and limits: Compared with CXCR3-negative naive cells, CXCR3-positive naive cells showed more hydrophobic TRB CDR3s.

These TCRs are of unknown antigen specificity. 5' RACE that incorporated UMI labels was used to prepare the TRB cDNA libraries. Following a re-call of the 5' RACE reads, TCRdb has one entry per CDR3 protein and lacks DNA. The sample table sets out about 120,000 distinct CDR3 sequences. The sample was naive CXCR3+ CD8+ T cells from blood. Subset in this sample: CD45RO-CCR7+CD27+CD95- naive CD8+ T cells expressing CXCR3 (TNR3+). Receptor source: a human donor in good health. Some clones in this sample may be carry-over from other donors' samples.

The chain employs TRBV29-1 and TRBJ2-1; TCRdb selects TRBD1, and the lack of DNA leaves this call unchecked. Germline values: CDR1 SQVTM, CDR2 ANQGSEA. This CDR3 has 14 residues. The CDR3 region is CSVEDRASYNEQFF.

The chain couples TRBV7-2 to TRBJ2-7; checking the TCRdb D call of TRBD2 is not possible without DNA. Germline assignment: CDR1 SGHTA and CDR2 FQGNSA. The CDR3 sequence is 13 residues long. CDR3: CASSLVTSGEQYF.

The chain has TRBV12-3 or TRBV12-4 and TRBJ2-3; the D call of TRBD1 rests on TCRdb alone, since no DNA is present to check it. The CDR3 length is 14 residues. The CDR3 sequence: CASSDTGGTDTQYF.

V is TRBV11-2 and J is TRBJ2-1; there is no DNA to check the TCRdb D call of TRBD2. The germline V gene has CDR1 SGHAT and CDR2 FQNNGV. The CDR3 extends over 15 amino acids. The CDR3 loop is CASSLGLAPENEQFF.

CDR3: CSARDWPARFGDANTGELFF. The genes are TRBV20-1 and TRBJ2-2; TCRdb's assignment of TRBD2 cannot be checked, as there is no DNA. This CDR3 has 20 amino acids. Germline values: CDR1 DFQATT, CDR2 SNEGSKA (reference sequence).

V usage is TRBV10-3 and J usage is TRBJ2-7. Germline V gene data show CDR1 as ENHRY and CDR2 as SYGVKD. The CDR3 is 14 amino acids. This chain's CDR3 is CAISESVGWHEQYF.

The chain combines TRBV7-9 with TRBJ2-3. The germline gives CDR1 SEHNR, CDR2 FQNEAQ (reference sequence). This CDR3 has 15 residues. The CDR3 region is CASSLVPDSTDTQYF. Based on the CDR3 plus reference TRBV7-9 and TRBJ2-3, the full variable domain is DTGVSQNPRHKITKRGQNVTFRCDPISEHNRLYWYRQTLGQGPEFLTYFQNEAQLEKSRLLSDRFSAERPKGSFSTLEIQRTEQGDSAMYLCASSLVPDSTDTQYFGPGTRLTVL.

This CDR3 reads CASSLDRDGAKNIQYF. This sequence joins TRBV6-6 and TRBJ2-4; TCRdb indicates TRBD1, and absent DNA this call remains unverified. The germline CDR1 and CDR2 sequences are MNHNY and SVGAGI (reference sequence). This CDR3 spans 16 amino acids.

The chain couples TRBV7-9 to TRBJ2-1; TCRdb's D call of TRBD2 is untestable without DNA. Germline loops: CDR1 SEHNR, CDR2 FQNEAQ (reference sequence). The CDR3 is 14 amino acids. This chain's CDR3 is CASRAGGTYNEQFF. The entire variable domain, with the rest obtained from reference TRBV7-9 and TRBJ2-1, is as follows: DTGVSQNPRHKITKRGQNVTFRCDPISEHNRLYWYRQTLGQGPEFLTYFQNEAQLEKSRLLSDRFSAERPKGSFSTLEIQRTEQGDSAMYLCASRAGGTYNEQFFGPGTRLTVL.

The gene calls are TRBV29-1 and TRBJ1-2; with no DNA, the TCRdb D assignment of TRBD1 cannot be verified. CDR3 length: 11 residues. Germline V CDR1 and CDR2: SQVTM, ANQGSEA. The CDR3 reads CSVAIQGEYTF.

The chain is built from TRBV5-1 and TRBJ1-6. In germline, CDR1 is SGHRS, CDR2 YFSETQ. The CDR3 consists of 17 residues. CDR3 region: CASSLYAESSYNSPLHF.

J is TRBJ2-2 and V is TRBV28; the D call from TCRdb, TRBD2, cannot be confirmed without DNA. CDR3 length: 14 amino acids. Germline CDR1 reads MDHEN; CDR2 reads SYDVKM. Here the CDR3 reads CASSEGLSTGELFF.

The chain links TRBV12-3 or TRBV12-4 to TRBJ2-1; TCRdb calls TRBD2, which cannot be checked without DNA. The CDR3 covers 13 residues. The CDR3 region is CASSWGLSNEQFF.

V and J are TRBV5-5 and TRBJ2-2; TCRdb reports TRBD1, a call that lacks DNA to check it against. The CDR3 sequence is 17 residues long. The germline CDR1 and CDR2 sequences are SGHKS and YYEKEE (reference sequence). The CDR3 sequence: CASSLPLGLQNTGELFF.

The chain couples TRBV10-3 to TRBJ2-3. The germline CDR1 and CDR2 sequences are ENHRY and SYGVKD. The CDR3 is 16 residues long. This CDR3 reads CAISESGFRSTDTQYF.

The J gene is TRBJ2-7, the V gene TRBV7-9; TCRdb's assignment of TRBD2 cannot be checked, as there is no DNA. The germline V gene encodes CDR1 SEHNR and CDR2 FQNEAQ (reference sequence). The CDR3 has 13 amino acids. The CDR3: CATSPGLVYEQYF.

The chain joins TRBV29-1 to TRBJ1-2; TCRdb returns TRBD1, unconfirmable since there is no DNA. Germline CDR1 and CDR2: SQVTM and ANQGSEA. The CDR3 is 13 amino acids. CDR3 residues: CSAPRDRVGGYTF.

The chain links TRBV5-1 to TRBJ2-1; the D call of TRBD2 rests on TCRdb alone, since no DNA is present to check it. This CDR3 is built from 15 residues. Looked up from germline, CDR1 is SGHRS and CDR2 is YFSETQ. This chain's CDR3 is CARGYSSGFYNEQFF.

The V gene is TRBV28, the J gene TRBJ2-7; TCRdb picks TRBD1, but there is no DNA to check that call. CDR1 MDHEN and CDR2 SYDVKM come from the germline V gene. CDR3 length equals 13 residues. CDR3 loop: CASSPGPSYEQYF.

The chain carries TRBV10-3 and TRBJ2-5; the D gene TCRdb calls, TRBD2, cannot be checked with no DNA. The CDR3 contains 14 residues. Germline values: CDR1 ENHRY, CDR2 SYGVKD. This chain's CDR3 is CAISGREALETQYF.

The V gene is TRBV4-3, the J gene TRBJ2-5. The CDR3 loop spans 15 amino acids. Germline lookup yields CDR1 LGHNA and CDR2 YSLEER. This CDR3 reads CASSQEEGYQETQYF.